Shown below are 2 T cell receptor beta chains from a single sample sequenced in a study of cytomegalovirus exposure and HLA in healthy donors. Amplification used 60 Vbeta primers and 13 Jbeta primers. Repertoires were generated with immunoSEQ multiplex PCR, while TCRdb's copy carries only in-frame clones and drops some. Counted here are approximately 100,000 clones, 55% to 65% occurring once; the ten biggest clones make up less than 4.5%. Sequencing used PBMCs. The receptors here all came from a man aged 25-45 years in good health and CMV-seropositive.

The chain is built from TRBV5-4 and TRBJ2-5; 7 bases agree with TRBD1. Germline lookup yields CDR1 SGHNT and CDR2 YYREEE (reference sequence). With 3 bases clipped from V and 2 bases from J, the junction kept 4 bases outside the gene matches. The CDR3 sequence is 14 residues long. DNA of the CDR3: TGTGCCAGCAGCTCGGGACAGATACAAGAGACCCAGTACTTC. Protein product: CASSSGQIQETQYF.

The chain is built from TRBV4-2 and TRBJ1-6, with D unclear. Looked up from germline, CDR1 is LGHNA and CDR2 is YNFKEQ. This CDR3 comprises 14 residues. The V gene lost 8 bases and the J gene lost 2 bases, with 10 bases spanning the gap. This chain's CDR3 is CASGTEAYNSPLHF. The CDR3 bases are TGTGCCAGCGGCACAGAAGCCTATAATTCACCCCTCCACTTT.